This T cell receptor beta chain was sequenced for a study of T cells after somatic rescue of genetic block. Sequencing was performed with immunoSEQ multiplex PCR; in TCRdb, only in-frame clones are kept and a portion is missing. The sample carries more than 14,000 clones, 72% recorded once. The CDR3 is 15 amino acids. Unmatched junction bases numbered 8, after V lost 0 bases and J lost 7 bases. CDR1 and CDR2 from the germline V gene are MNHNY and SVGAGI (reference sequence). The chain couples TRBV6-6 to TRBJ2-5, with 7 nucleotides matching TRBD2. This receptor was taken from a boy under 18. Sequenced material: peripheral blood mononuclear cells (PBMCs). The CDR3 bases are TGTGCCAGCAGTTACTCTTGGCTAGCGGCGGGGACCCAGTACTTC. Translating it yields CASSYSWLAAGTQYF.